One sample yielded the 19 T cell receptor beta chains listed below, sequenced in a study of T cell responses to AZD1222 COVID-19 vaccine. TCRdb keeps only in-frame clones here, not all; method: immunoSEQ multiplex PCR. The repertoire holds 100,000 or so clones, approximately 90% seen once, with under 5.5% in the top ten. The sample in question was peripheral blood, obtained on day 0 of AZD1222 vaccination. The receptors come from an adult in good health.

This sequence joins TRBV7-3 and TRBJ2-3, with 7 bases lining up with TRBD2. With V trimmed by 3 bases and J by 6 bases, 9 bases remained unmatched. This CDR3 has 15 amino acids. CDR1 and CDR2 (germline): SGHTA, FQGTGA. This chain's CDR3 is CASSLAAGSKDTQYF. CDR3 DNA: TGTGCCAGCAGCTTGGCAGCGGGGTCGAAGGATACGCAGTATTTT.

The chain employs TRBV27 and TRBJ1-6; the D is unclear. This CDR3 region has 16 residues. Per the germline V gene, CDR1 is MNHEY and CDR2 is SMNVEV (reference sequence). V lost 5 bases and J lost 0, with 11 bases in between. This chain's CDR3 is CASSPRRSSYNSPLHF. The CDR3 DNA reads TGTGCCAGCAGTCCTAGACGGAGCTCCTATAATTCACCCCTCCACTTT.

The genes are TRBV6-2 or TRBV6-3 and TRBJ2-1, with TRBD2 matching over 9 bases. With 5 bases clipped from V and 5 bases from J, the junction kept 10 bases outside the gene matches. Germline CDR1 is MNHEY and CDR2 is SVGEGT. The CDR3 is 16 amino acids. Here the CDR3 DNA reads TGTGCCAGCAGTCCAAATAGCGGGGGAGGTAACAATGAGCAGTTCTTC. This encodes CASSPNSGGGNNEQFF.

A single count supports this clone. The V and J genes are TRBV11-3 and TRBJ2-1; 16 nucleotides align to TRBD2. The CDR3 has 16 amino acids. Germline lookup yields CDR1 SGHNT and CDR2 YENEEA. The J segment lost 4 bases and the V segment lost 3 bases, leaving 0 bases of the junction unmatched. CDR3 sequence: CASSLGLAGGYNEQFF. The CDR3 DNA is TGTGCCAGCAGCTTGGGACTAGCGGGGGGGTACAATGAGCAGTTCTTC.

The chain couples TRBV10-1 to TRBJ2-1; D perhaps matches TRBD2 (6 bases). The CDR3 has 19 residues. CDR1 and CDR2 (germline): WNHNN, SYGVQD (reference sequence). The ends were cut back, 5 bases at V and 5 bases at J, with 28 bases in the middle. The CDR3 nucleotides read TGCGCCAGCAGTATACCCCGGCGGAGGGCTAGCGTGGGGGACAATGAGCAGTTCTTC. It specifies CASSIPRRRASVGDNEQFF.

Here the CDR3 DNA reads TGCGCCAGCAGCTTGGTAGTGGGTACAACTAATGAAAAACTGTTTTTT. Translated: CASSLVVGTTNEKLFF. The chain has TRBV5-1 and TRBJ1-4; no reliable D call. The CDR3 sequence is 16 residues long. Germline V gene lookup returns CDR1 SGHRS and CDR2 YFSETQ. The V end was cut by 0 bases, the J end by 0 bases, with 9 bases between.

The chain's CDR3 is CASGTGGIARYGYTF. CDR3 bases: TGTGCCAGCGGGACGGGGGGGATAGCCCGGTATGGCTACACCTTC. The V call is TRBV6-4, the J call TRBJ1-2; D is perhaps TRBD1 (5 bases). Germline CDR1 is MRHNA and CDR2 is SNTAGT. Trimming took 8 bases from V and 5 from J, leaving 21 bases between them. This CDR3 comprises 15 residues.

The chain employs TRBV6-4 and TRBJ1-5; D is unclear. V was cut by 10 bases and J by 5 bases, with 15 bases left in between. This CDR3 is 13 amino acids long. Germline values: CDR1 MRHNA, CDR2 SNTAGT. The CDR3 loop reads CATHRRGDQPQHF. CDR3 DNA: TGTGCCACCCACAGACGGGGAGATCAGCCCCAGCATTTT.

The chain employs TRBV7-6 and TRBJ2-2; TRBD1 aligns across 7 bases. Losses at the gene ends were 4 bases for V and 1 base for J; bases not matched to a gene: 6. In germline, CDR1 is SGHVS, CDR2 FNYEAQ. The CDR3 has 16 amino acids. This CDR3 is CASSSRGDRNTGELFF. DNA for the CDR3: TGTGCCAGCAGCTCAAGAGGGGACAGGAACACCGGGGAGCTGTTTTTT. The variable domain in full, with the rest retrieved from reference TRBV7-6 and TRBJ2-2, is GAGVSQSPRYKVTKRGQDVALRCDPISGHVSLYWYRQALGQGPEFLTYFNYEAQQDKSGLPNDRFSAERPEGSISTLTIQRTEQRDSAMYRCASSSRGDRNTGELFFGEGSRLTVL.

The chain joins TRBV24-1 to TRBJ1-1; 9 bases align to TRBD1. This CDR3 comprises 16 residues. Germline CDR1 is KGHDR and CDR2 is SFDVKD. V trimming: 5 bases; J trimming: 1 base; junction bases outside the gene matches: 7. The CDR3 sequence is CATSGQPGQGNTEAFF. CDR3 nucleotide sequence: TGTGCCACCAGTGGTCAACCGGGACAGGGGAACACTGAAGCTTTCTTT.

V and J are TRBV5-5 and TRBJ2-7; D perhaps matches TRBD2 (6 bases). The length of the CDR3 is 14 residues. With 4 bases removed from V and 3 bases from J, the gap between germline ends came to 14 bases. Germline CDR1 is SGHKS and CDR2 is YYEKEE (reference sequence). DNA of the CDR3: TGTGCCAGCAGCCGCACGGGAGCTTACTACGAGCAGTACTTC. Amino acid sequence: CASSRTGAYYEQYF. The full variable domain, in which reference TRBV5-5 and TRBJ2-7 provide the parts outside the CDR3, is DAGVTQSPTHLIKTRGQQVTLRCSPISGHKSVSWYQQVLGQGPQFIFQYYEKEERGRGNFPDRFSARQFPNYSSELNVNALLLGDSALYLCASSRTGAYYEQYFGPGTRLTVT.

This chain connects TRBV28 to TRBJ2-3; 10 bases agree with TRBD2. The length of the CDR3 is 15 residues. With V trimmed by 2 bases and J by 4 bases, 3 bases remained unmatched. The germline gives CDR1 MDHEN, CDR2 SYDVKM. The CDR3 DNA reads as TGTGCCAGCAGTTTAGCTAGCGGGGGCCCAGATACGCAGTATTTT. Translation: CASSLASGGPDTQYF.

This sequence joins TRBV6-4 and TRBJ1-5; D is ambiguous. Deletions cut 3 bases from V and 7 bases from J, with 10 bases between. The CDR3 loop spans 13 amino acids. In germline, CDR1 is MRHNA, CDR2 SNTAGT. CDR3 coding DNA: TGTGCCAGCAGTGAAAGCCCGGGACAGCCCCAGCATTTT. It encodes CASSESPGQPQHF.

V and J are TRBV7-2 and TRBJ2-6, with D perhaps given as TRBD1 or TRBD2 (6 bases each). This CDR3 has 16 residues. In germline, CDR1 is SGHTA, CDR2 FQGNSA. Trimming took off 1 base at V and 2 bases at J, with 9 bases between the two ends. CDR3 nucleotide sequence: TGTGCCAGCAGCTTAGAGGGGGGTACTGGGGCCAACGTCCTGACTTTC. Translation: CASSLEGGTGANVLTF.

The genes are TRBV21-1 and TRBJ2-7; TRBD1, the table's D call, was not compared with the DNA. TRBV21-1 is listed as a pseudogene. This CDR3 comprises 15 residues. CDR3 nucleotides: TGTGCCAGCAGCAACGCTAGGACAGTCGCCTACGAGCAGTACTTC. Residues: CASSNARTVAYEQYF.

The V and J genes are TRBV6-4 and TRBJ1-1; D is uncertain. The CDR3 runs 14 residues. Germline CDR1 and CDR2: MRHNA and SNTAGT. V was pared by 4 bases and J by 1 base, with 10 bases between. In nucleotides, the CDR3 is TGTGCCAGCAGTGCTTCGACTGCGAACACTGAAGCTTTCTTT. This translates into CASSASTANTEAFF.

This clone came up once. For the CDR3, the DNA is TGCGCCAGCAGCCAAGAAGCGGATACGCAGTATTTT. Translation: CASSQEADTQYF. The rearrangement uses TRBV4-3 and TRBJ2-3; D is uncertain. V gave up 0 bases and J gave up 6 bases, with 4 bases separating them. This CDR3 is built from 12 residues. The germline V gene has CDR1 LGHNA and CDR2 YSLEER.

This chain uses TRBV9 with TRBJ2-2; D is ambiguous. Germline loops: CDR1 SGDLS, CDR2 YYNGEE. Trimming left V 4 bases short and J 7 bases short, with 8 bases between. This CDR3 is built from 12 residues. DNA of the CDR3: TGTGCCAGCAGCTCCCGTATCGGGGAGCTGTTTTTT. Translation: CASSSRIGELFF.

The chain combines TRBV3-1 (or the pseudogene TRBV3-2) with TRBJ2-1; TRBD1 is a possible D gene (5 bases). Germline V lookup: CDR1 LGHDT, CDR2 YNNKEL (reference sequence). V gave up 2 bases and J gave up 5 bases, with 10 bases separating them. The CDR3 sequence is 14 residues long. The CDR3 reads CASSQRSGHNEQFF. In nucleotides, the CDR3 is TGTGCCAGCAGCCAAAGGTCAGGGCACAATGAGCAGTTCTTC.